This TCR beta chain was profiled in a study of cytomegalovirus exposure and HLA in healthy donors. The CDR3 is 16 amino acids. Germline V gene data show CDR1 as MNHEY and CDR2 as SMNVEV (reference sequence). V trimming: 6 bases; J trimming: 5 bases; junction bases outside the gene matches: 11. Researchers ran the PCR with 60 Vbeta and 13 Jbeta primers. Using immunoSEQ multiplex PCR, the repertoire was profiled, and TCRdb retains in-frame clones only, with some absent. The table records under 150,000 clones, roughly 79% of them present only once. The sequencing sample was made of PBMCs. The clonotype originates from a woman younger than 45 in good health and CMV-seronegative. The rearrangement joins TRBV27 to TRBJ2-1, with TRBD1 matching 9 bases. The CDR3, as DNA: TGTGCCAGCAGCGGGACAGGGACACAATTCGACAATGAGCAGTTCTTC. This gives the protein CASSGTGTQFDNEQFF.